Listed below are T cell receptor beta chains from one sample, sequenced in a study of blood T cell repertoires in COVID-19. Libraries were prepared by immunoSEQ multiplex PCR; TCRdb keeps only in-frame clonotypes and omits some of them. Of hundreds of thousands of clones in the sample, around 90% were seen once. Sample: PBMCs or T cells enriched from blood (not recorded which). The receptor source for this set is a woman in her forties or fifties who had recovered from COVID-19. The CDR3 runs from the conserved cysteine through the conserved F or W. A D gene is named only where the DNA matches it firmly. Not every row has a clone size; where given, it reads once, few, many or a size class.

D gene: TRBD2
V gene: TRBV7-9
J gene: TRBJ2-7
clone size: -
CDR3 DNA: TGTGCCAGCAGCCGACGGACTAGCGGGAGTCTCTACGAGCAGTACTTC
CDR3 protein: CASSRRTSGSLYEQYF

D gene: TRBD1
V gene: TRBV6-5
J gene: TRBJ1-3
clone size: -
CDR3 DNA: TGTGCCAGCAGTTGGACGAGGACAGGGAATCGAAACACCATATATTTT
CDR3 protein: CASSWTRTGNRNTIYF

D gene: -
V gene: TRBV29-1
J gene: TRBJ1-4
clone size: -
CDR3 DNA: TGCAGCGCTGGACTAGATGAAAAACTGTTTTTT
CDR3 protein: CSAGLDEKLFF

D gene: -
V gene: TRBV5-1
J gene: TRBJ1-4
clone size: -
CDR3 DNA: TGCGCCAGCAGCTCCACCCCGGGAACTAATGAAAAACTGTTTTTT
CDR3 protein: CASSSTPGTNEKLFF

D gene: -
V gene: TRBV18
J gene: TRBJ1-3
clone size: few
CDR3 DNA: TGTGCCAGCTCCACAGGGTTGGGAAACACCATATATTTT
CDR3 protein: CASSTGLGNTIYF

D gene: TRBD1
V gene: TRBV5-1
J gene: TRBJ2-1
clone size: -
CDR3 DNA: TGCGCCAGCAGCTTGATTGGGGACAGGTCGTACAATGAGCAGTTCTTC
CDR3 protein: CASSLIGDRSYNEQFF

D gene: -
V gene: TRBV18
J gene: TRBJ2-2
clone size: -
CDR3 DNA: TGTGCCAGCTCACCACCGCAGGGGGGTATGAACACCGGGGAGCTGTTTTTT
CDR3 protein: CASSPPQGGMNTGELFF

D gene: -
V gene: TRBV28
J gene: TRBJ1-1
clone size: -
CDR3 DNA: TGTGCCAGCAGTTTTTCAGGGTCTCGTACTGAAGCTTTCTTT
CDR3 protein: CASSFSGSRTEAFF

D gene: -
V gene: TRBV4-2
J gene: TRBJ1-5
clone size: few
CDR3 DNA: TGTGCCAGCAGCCACGAGGAGTATAGCAATCAGCCCCAGCATTTT
CDR3 protein: CASSHEEYSNQPQHF

D gene: -
V gene: TRBV24-1
J gene: TRBJ2-1
clone size: -
CDR3 DNA: TGTGCCACCAGTGATTTGCGGGGGTACAATGAGCAGTTCTTC
CDR3 protein: CATSDLRGYNEQFF